The clone carrying this T cell receptor beta chain was observed once. The antigen is undetermined. Single viable CD3+CD4+CD8-CD45RO+ cells were sorted as the memory CD4+ T cells. Serostatus was set by detecting CMV pp150, pp28, p38, p52 IgG. This sample was taken from a study of memory CD4+ T cells and cytomegalovirus serostatus. The authors' processing: After removing out-of-frame reads, under 2.5 million distinct TCRbeta sequences remained. Sequencing was performed with immunoSEQ multiplex PCR; in TCRdb, only in-frame clones are kept and a portion is missing. The V and J calls and clone size were taken over from that table, and D and trimming were inferred from the DNA. In the table there are 25,000 to 35,000 clones, more than 70% of which are singletons. The CDR3 extends over 15 amino acids. Germline CDR1 and CDR2: MNHEY and SVGAGI. V trimming: 5 bases; J trimming: 8 bases; junction bases outside the gene matches: 12.

The study, taken as a whole, reports: Suggested: most of the CMV-linked TCR signature lies in CD4+ memory cells.

This chain joins TRBV6-5 and TRBJ2-4; 7 bases line up with TRBD1. This sequence originates from an adult in good health and CMV-seronegative. Sequencing was done on a sample of memory CD4+ T cells from blood. CDR3 residues: CASSPQGQPADIQYF. The DNA for the CDR3 is TGTGCCAGCAGTCCACAGGGACAGCCGGCGGACATTCAGTACTTC.